This TCR beta chain was found in a study of graft-versus-host responses after intestinal transplantation. This clone has just one count. What it binds is unknown. This CDR3 has 13 amino acids. The germline V gene has CDR1 SNHLY and CDR2 FYNNEI. The germline V and J ends were trimmed by 4 bases and 7 bases, with 14 bases remaining between them. Whole-study findings and limits: Early post-transplant HvG declines were associated with peak circulating GvH clone levels.

Clones were read by immunoSEQ multiplex PCR, and TCRdb kept only the in-frame ones, dropping some. The sample shows tens of thousands of clones, 89% of them seen only once. The sequence came from a human donor who received an intestinal transplant. The material sequenced was unstimulated CD8+ T cells sorted from spleen or lymph node cells, taken before intestinal transplant. The genes are TRBV2 and TRBJ2-7; tentative D call: TRBD1 (5 bases). This CDR3 is CASSGQLAGEQYF. For the CDR3, the DNA is TGTGCCAGCAGTGGGCAGTTAGCAGGGGAGCAGTACTTC.